The rows below give T cell receptor beta chains drawn from one sample of a study of cytomegalovirus exposure and HLA in healthy donors. Sequencing was performed with immunoSEQ multiplex PCR; in TCRdb, only in-frame clones are kept and a portion is missing. The sample has about 140,000 clones, about two thirds seen once. The sequencing sample was made of PBMCs. The source is a woman aged 55-70 years in good health and CMV-seropositive. The CDR3 runs from the conserved cysteine through the conserved F or W. The D gene is left open where the match is weak. Clone size appears in some rows only: once, few, many, or a class for an expanded clone.

v_call	d_call	clone_size	j_call	cdr3_aa	cdr3_nt
TRBV5-1	TRBD1	-	TRBJ1-1	CASSRRTGNTEAFF	TGCGCCAGCAGCCGCCGGACAGGGAACACTGAAGCTTTCTTT
TRBV7-9	TRBD1	once	TRBJ1-5	CASSPTGLSNQPQHF	TGTGCCAGCAGCCCGACAGGGTTGAGCAATCAGCCCCAGCATTTT
TRBV14	-	few	TRBJ1-1	CASSQDRGKNTEAFF	TGTGCCAGCAGCCAAGATCGAGGCAAGAACACTGAAGCTTTCTTT
TRBV4-1	-	-	TRBJ2-3	CASSQATGKRDTQYF	TGCGCCAGCAGCCAGGCTACAGGGAAACGGGATACGCAGTATTTT
TRBV7-3	TRBD2	-	TRBJ2-1	CASSFSGSYNEQFF	TGTGCCAGCAGCTTTAGCGGGTCCTACAATGAGCAGTTCTTC
TRBV30	TRBD2	-	TRBJ2-1	CAWASGRYGEQFF	TGTGCCTGGGCTAGCGGGAGGTATGGTGAGCAGTTCTTC
TRBV18	-	-	TRBJ1-1	CASSPDAGFDTEAFF	TGTGCCAGCTCACCTGACGCGGGGTTTGACACTGAAGCTTTCTTT
TRBV4-2	-	once	TRBJ1-1	CASSQHPGIATEAFF	TGTGCCAGCAGCCAACACCCAGGGATCGCCACTGAAGCTTTCTTT
TRBV5-1	-	-	TRBJ1-1	CASSPLGSENTEAFF	TGCGCCAGCAGCCCGCTAGGATCCGAGAACACTGAAGCTTTCTTT
TRBV10-2	TRBD1	few	TRBJ2-7	CASSEFSTGTGVLF	TGCGCCAGCAGTGAGTTTAGTACCGGGACAGGGGTTTTGTTC
TRBV7-2	TRBD2	-	TRBJ2-5	CASSRKHVAGVYRETQYF	TGTGCCAGCAGCCGAAAACACGTAGCGGGGGTTTACCGGGAGACCCAGTACTTC
TRBV6-4	-	-	TRBJ2-2	CASSRAAVGTGELFF	TGTGCCAGCAGTAGAGCAGCGGTGGGGACCGGGGAGCTGTTTTTT
TRBV7-8	-	-	TRBJ2-5	CASSLGGIARETQYF	TGTGCCAGCAGCTTAGGAGGGATAGCCAGAGAGACCCAGTACTTC
TRBV5-5	-	few	TRBJ1-1	CASSLWGGNTEAFF	TGTGCCAGCAGCTTGTGGGGGGGGAACACTGAAGCTTTCTTT
TRBV21-1	-	few	TRBJ1-5	CASSKVEGENQPQHF	TGTGCCAGCAGCAAAGTGGAGGGAGAAAACCAGCCCCAGCATTTT
TRBV5-4	TRBD1	once	TRBJ2-2	CASSSRGTGELFF	TGTGCCAGCAGCTCCAGGGGGACCGGGGAGCTGTTTTTT
TRBV5-1	TRBD2	-	TRBJ2-1	CASSAGLADSSYNEQFF	TGCGCCAGCAGCGCCGGACTAGCCGATAGCTCCTACAATGAGCAGTTCTTC
TRBV27	-	-	TRBJ1-6	CASSFWGSTNSPLHF	TGTGCCAGCAGTTTTTGGGGCAGTACGAATTCACCCCTCCACTTT
TRBV7-9	TRBD1	-	TRBJ2-6	CASSRTGRPSGANVLTF	TGTGCCAGCAGCCGGACAGGGCGCCCCTCTGGGGCCAACGTCCTGACTTTC
TRBV19	-	-	TRBJ1-5	CASSIGGGLGNQPQHF	TGTGCCAGTAGTATTGGGGGGGGGCTGGGTAATCAGCCCCAGCATTTT
TRBV6-1	TRBD1	-	TRBJ1-2	CASSEAHGQGYGYTF	TGTGCCAGCAGTGAAGCCCATGGACAGGGCTATGGCTACACCTTC
TRBV6-5	TRBD1	-	TRBJ1-2	CASNPTGTYGYTF	TGTGCCAGCAACCCGACAGGGACCTATGGCTACACCTTC
TRBV2	TRBD2	-	TRBJ2-5	CASSELLAGGETQYF	TGTGCCAGCAGTGAGTTATTAGCGGGAGGAGAGACCCAGTACTTC
TRBV11-3	-	-	TRBJ1-1	CASSLRQNTEAFF	TGTGCCAGCAGCTTAAGACAGAACACTGAAGCTTTCTTT
TRBV5-1	TRBD1	-	TRBJ1-2	CASSTTGQGGYTF	TGCGCCAGCAGCACGACAGGGCAGGGTGGCTACACCTTC
TRBV2	TRBD2	few	TRBJ2-1	CASSPTSGRVEGQFF	TGTGCCAGCAGTCCGACTAGCGGGAGGGTAGAAGGGCAGTTCTTC